The text below deals with one T cell receptor beta chain. The antigen is unknown. This specimen belongs to a study of graft-versus-host responses after intestinal transplantation. Study details: Each patient got anti-thymocyte globulin induction, then tacrolimus and steroids for approximately three years.

General study results and limits: Maximum circulating GvH clone levels tracked with early post-transplant HvG decreases. Detected in recipient marrow were GvH clones, some of which were first observed in ileum or blood.

The assay was immunoSEQ multiplex PCR, and TCRdb's table has in-frame clones only and misses some. This table has some 27,000 clones, just over 90% appearing once. Between the trimmed V and J ends, which lost 5 bases and 5 bases, there was a span of 15 bases. Germline V CDR1 and CDR2: SEHNR, FQNEAQ (reference sequence). This CDR3 is built from 15 residues. The material was PBMCs, obtained 18 days after transplant. This receptor was identified in a human patient who received an intestinal transplant, so some T cells may come from the graft donor. This chain connects TRBV7-9 to TRBJ1-4; D call uncertain. The CDR3 DNA reads TGTGCCAGCAGCCTAGGACCGTCTCTGAATGAAAAACTGTTTTTT. Translated, it gives CASSLGPSLNEKLFF.